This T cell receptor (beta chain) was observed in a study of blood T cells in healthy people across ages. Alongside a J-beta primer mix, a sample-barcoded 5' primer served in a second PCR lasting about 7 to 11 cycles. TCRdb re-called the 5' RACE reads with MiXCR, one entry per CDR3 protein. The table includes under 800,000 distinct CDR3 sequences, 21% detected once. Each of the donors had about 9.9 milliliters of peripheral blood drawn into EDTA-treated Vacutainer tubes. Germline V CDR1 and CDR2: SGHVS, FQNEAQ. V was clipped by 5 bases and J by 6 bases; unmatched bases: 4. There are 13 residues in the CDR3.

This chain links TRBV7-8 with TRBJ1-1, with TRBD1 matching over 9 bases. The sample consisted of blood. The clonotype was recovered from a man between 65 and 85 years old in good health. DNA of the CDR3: TGTGCCAGCAGCCGGGACAGGGACGCTGAAGCTTTCTTT. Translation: CASSRDRDAEAFF.